This TCR beta chain was recorded in a study of shared clonotypes between healthy human individuals. Notes on the study in general: Incompleteness in sorted-subset sequencing, despite large depth, was shown by rarefaction. Among donors, sharing of clonotypes was expected to be affected by sequencing depth.

About this clone itself: What it binds is unknown.

Profiled with immunoSEQ multiplex PCR; TCRdb holds only in-frame clones, not every one. The sample carries about 1.5 million clones, about 98% recorded once. There are 15 residues in the CDR3. Per the germline V gene, CDR1 is MNHEY and CDR2 is SMNVEV (reference sequence). The trim removed 5 bases at V and 13 bases at J, leaving 11 bases unmatched. This rearrangement joins TRBV27 to TRBJ2-3, with TRBD2 identical over 14 bases. The sequence was obtained from a man aged 25 to 40 in good health. The sample was naive CD4+ T cells sorted from blood. As to subset: CD45RA+ positively selected. In DNA form, the CDR3 reads TGTGCCAGCAGTCCGGGACTAGCGGGAGTCGCCCCGGAGTATTTT. This encodes CASSPGLAGVAPEYF.